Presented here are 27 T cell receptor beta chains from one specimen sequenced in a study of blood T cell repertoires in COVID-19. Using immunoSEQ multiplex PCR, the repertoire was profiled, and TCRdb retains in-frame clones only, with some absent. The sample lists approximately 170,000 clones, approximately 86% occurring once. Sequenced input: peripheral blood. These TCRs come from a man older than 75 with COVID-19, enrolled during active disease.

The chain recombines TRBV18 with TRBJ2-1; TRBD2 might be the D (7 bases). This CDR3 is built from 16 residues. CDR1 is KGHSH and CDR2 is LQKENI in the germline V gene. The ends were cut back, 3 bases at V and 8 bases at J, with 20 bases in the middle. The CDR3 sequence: CASSPLDFGGAHEQFF. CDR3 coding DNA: TGTGCCAGCTCACCCCTAGATTTTGGGGGGGCGCATGAGCAGTTCTTC. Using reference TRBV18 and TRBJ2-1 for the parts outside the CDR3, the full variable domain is NAGVMQNPRHLVRRRGQEARLRCSPMKGHSHVYWYRQLPEEGLKFMVYLQKENIIDESGMPKERFSAEFPKEGPSILRIQQVVRGDSAAYFCASSPLDFGGAHEQFFGPGTRLTVL.

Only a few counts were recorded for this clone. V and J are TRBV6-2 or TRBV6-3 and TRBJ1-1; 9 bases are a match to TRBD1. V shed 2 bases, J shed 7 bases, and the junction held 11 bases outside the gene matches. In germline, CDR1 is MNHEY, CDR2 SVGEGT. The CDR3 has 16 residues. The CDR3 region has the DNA TGTGCCAGCAGTTACGGGACAGGGAGGAATAGTGGTGAAGCTTTCTTT. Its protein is CASSYGTGRNSGEAFF.

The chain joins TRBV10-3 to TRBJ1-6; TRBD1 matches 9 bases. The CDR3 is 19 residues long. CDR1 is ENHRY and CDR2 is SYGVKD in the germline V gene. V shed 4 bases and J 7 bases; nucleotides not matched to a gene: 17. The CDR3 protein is CAISGGGQGSRGRNSPLHF. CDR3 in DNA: TGTGCCATCAGTGGCGGGGGACAGGGCTCTCGAGGGAGGAATTCACCCCTCCACTTT.

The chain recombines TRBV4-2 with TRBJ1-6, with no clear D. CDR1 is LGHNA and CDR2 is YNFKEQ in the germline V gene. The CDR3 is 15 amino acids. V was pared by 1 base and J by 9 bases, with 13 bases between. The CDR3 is CASSQVFIGVSPLHF. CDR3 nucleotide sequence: TGTGCCAGCAGCCAAGTTTTCATCGGGGTTTCACCCCTCCACTTT.

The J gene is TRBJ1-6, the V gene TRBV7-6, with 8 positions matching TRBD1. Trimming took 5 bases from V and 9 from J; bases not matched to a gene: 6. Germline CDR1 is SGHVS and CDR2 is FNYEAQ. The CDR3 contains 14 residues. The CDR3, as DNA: TGTGCCAGCAGCACGGGACAGGCAAGTTCACCCCTCCACTTT. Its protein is CASSTGQASSPLHF.

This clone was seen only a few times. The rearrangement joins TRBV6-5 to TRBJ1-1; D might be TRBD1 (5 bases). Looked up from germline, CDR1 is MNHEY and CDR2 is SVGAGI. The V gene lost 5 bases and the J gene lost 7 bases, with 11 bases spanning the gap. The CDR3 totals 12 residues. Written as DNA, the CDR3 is TGTGCCAGCAGTAACATAGACAGTGAAGCTTTCTTT. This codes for CASSNIDSEAFF.

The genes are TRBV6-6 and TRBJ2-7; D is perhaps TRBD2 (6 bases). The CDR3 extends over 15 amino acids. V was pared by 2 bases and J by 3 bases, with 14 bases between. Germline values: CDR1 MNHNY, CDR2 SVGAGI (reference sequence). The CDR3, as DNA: TGTGCCAGCAGTTACGCCCGGGGGATGGACTACGAGCAGTACTTC. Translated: CASSYARGMDYEQYF.

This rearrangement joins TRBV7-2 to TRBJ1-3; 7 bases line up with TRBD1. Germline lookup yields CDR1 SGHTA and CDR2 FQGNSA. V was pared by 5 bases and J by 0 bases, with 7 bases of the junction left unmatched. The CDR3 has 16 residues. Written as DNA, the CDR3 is TGTGCCAGCAGCCCGCCGACAGGGAACTCTGGAAACACCATATATTTT. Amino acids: CASSPPTGNSGNTIYF.

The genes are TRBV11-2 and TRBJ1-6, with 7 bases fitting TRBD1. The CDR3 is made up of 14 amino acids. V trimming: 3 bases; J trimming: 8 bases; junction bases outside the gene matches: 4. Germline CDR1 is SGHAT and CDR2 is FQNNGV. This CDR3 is CASSFLGTDSPLHF. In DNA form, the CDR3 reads TGTGCCAGCAGCTTTTTAGGGACAGATTCACCCCTCCACTTT.

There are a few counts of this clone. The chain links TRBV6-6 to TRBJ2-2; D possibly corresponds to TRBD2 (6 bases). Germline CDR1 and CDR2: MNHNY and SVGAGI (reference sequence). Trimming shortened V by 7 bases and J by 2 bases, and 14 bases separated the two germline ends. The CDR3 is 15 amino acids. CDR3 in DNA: TGTGCCAGCAACCCACCGGGACTCAACACCGGGGAGCTGTTTTTT. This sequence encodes CASNPPGLNTGELFF.

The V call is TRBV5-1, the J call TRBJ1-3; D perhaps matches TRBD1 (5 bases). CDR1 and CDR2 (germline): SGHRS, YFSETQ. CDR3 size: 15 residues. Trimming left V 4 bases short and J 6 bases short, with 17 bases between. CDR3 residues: CASSPAGGVLNTIYF. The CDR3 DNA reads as TGCGCCAGCAGCCCCGCGGGAGGGGTTCTAAACACCATATATTTT.

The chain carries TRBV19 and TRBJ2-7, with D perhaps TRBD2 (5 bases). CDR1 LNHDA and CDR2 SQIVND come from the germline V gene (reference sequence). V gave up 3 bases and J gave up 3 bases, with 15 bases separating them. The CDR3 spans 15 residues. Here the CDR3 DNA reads TGTGCCAGTAGTATTTTAGGAGGAGGAGGCTACGAGCAGTACTTC. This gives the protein CASSILGGGGYEQYF. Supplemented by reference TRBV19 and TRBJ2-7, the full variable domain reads DGGITQSPKYLFRKEGQNVTLSCEQNLNHDAMYWYRQDPGQGLRLIYYSQIVNDFQKGDIAEGYSVSREKKESFPLTVTSAQKNPTAFYLCASSILGGGGYEQYFGPGTRLTVT.

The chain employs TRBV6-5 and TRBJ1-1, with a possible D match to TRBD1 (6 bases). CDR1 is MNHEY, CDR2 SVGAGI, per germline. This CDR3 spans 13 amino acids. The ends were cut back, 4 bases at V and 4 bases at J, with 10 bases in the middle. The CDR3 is CASSSTTGTEAFF. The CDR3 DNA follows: TGTGCCAGCAGTTCCACGACAGGCACTGAAGCTTTCTTT.

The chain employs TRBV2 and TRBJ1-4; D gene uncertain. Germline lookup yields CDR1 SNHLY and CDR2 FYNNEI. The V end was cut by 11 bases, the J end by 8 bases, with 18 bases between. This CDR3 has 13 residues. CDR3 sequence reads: CAGGSPAKEKLFF. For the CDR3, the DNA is TGTGCCGGAGGGAGTCCAGCAAAGGAAAAACTGTTTTTT. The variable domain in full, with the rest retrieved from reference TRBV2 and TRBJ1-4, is EPEVTQTPSHQVTQMGQEVILRCVPISNHLYFYWYRQILGQKVEFLVSFYNNEISEKSEIFDDQFSVERPDGSNFTLKIRSTKLEDSAMYFCAGGSPAKEKLFFGSGTQLSVL.

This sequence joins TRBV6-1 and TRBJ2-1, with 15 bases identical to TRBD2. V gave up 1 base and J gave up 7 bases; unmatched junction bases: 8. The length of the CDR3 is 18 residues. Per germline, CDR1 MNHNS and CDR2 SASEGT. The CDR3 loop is CASSEGTSGGAGRNEQFF. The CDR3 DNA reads TGTGCCAGCAGTGAAGGGACTAGCGGGGGGGCCGGTCGAAATGAGCAGTTCTTC.

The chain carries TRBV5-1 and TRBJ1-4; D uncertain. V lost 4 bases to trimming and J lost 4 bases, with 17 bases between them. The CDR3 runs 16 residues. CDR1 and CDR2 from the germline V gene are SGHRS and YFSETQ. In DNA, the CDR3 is TGCGCCAGCAGCCCCGGAACTACATGGGTTAATGAAAAACTGTTTTTT. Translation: CASSPGTTWVNEKLFF.

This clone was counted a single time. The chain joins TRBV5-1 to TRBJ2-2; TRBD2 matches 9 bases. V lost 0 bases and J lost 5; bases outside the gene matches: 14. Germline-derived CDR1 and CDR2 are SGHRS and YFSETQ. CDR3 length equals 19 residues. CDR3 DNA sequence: TGCGCCAGCAGCTTGGTCCCTCGGAGCGGGGGGCTGGGGACCGGGGAGCTGTTTTTT. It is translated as CASSLVPRSGGLGTGELFF. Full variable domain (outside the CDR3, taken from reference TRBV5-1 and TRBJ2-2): KAGVTQTPRYLIKTRGQQVTLSCSPISGHRSVSWYQQTPGQGLQFLFEYFSETQRNKGNFPGRFSGRQFSNSRSEMNVSTLELGDSALYLCASSLVPRSGGLGTGELFFGEGSRLTVL.

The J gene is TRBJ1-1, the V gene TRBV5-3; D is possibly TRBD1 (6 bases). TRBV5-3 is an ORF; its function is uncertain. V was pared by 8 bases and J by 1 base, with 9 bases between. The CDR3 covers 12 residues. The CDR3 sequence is CASMTGNTEAFF. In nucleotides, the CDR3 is TGTGCCAGCATGACAGGGAACACTGAAGCTTTCTTT.

CDR3 amino acids: CASSLSGAGGAYEQYF. CDR3 DNA: TGTGCCAGCAGTTTATCCGGAGCGGGGGGGGCCTACGAGCAGTACTTC. This rearrangement joins TRBV27 to TRBJ2-7; 10 nucleotides line up with TRBD2. The trim removed 0 bases at V and 2 bases at J, leaving 4 bases unmatched. The CDR3 is 16 residues long. Germline V lookup: CDR1 MNHEY, CDR2 SMNVEV (reference sequence).

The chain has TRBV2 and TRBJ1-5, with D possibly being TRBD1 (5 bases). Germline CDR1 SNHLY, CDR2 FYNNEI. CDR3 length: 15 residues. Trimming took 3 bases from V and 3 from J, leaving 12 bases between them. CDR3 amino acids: CASSEYQGLNQPQHF. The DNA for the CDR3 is TGTGCCAGCAGTGAGTATCAGGGCCTCAATCAGCCCCAGCATTTT.

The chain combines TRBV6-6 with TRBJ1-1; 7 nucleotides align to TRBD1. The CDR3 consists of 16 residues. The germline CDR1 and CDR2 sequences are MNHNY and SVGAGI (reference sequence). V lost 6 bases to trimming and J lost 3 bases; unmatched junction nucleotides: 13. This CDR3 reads CASSGATGDGHTEAFF. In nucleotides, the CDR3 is TGTGCCAGCAGCGGGGCAACAGGGGACGGGCACACTGAAGCTTTCTTT.

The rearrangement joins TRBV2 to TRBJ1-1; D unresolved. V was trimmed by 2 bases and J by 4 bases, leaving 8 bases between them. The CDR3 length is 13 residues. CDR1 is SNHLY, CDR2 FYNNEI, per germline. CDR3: CASSEQEATEAFF. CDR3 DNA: TGTGCCAGCAGTGAACAGGAGGCCACTGAAGCTTTCTTT.

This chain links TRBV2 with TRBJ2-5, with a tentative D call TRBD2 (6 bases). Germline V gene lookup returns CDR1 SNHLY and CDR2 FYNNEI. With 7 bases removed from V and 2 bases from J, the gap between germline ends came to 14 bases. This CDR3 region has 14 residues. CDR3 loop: CASIFLAGQETQYF. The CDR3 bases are TGTGCCAGCATCTTCCTGGCGGGGCAAGAGACCCAGTACTTC.

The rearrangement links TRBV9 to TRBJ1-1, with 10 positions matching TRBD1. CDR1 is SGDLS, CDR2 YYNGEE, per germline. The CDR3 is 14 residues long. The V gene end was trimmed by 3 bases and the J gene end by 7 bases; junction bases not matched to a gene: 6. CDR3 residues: CASSGQGAQNEAFF. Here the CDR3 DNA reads TGTGCCAGCAGCGGACAGGGGGCCCAAAATGAAGCTTTCTTT.

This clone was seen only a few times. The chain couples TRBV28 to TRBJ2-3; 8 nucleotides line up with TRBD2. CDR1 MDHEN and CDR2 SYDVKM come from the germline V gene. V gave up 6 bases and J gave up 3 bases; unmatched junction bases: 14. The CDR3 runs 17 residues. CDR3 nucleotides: TGTGCCAGCAGCCCTTTAGGTAGCGGGGCACTTACAGATACGCAGTATTTT. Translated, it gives CASSPLGSGALTDTQYF.

CDR3 sequence (DNA): TGTGCCAGCAGCCCCGGGACAGGGATGAAGGGCTACACCTTC. Protein product: CASSPGTGMKGYTF. The chain employs TRBV3-1 (or the pseudogene TRBV3-2) and TRBJ1-2, with 9 bases aligning to TRBD1. From germline, CDR1 is LGHDT and CDR2 YNNKEL (reference sequence). CDR3 size: 14 residues. With V trimmed by 4 bases and J by 8 bases, 8 bases remained unmatched.

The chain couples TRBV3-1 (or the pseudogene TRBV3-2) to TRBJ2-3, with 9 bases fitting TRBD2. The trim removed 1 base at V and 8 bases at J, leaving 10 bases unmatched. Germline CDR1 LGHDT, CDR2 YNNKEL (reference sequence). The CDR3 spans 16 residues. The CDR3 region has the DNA TGTGCCAGCAGCCAAGGGGCTGGCGGGGGGGTCGTTACGCAGTATTTT. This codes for CASSQGAGGGVVTQYF.